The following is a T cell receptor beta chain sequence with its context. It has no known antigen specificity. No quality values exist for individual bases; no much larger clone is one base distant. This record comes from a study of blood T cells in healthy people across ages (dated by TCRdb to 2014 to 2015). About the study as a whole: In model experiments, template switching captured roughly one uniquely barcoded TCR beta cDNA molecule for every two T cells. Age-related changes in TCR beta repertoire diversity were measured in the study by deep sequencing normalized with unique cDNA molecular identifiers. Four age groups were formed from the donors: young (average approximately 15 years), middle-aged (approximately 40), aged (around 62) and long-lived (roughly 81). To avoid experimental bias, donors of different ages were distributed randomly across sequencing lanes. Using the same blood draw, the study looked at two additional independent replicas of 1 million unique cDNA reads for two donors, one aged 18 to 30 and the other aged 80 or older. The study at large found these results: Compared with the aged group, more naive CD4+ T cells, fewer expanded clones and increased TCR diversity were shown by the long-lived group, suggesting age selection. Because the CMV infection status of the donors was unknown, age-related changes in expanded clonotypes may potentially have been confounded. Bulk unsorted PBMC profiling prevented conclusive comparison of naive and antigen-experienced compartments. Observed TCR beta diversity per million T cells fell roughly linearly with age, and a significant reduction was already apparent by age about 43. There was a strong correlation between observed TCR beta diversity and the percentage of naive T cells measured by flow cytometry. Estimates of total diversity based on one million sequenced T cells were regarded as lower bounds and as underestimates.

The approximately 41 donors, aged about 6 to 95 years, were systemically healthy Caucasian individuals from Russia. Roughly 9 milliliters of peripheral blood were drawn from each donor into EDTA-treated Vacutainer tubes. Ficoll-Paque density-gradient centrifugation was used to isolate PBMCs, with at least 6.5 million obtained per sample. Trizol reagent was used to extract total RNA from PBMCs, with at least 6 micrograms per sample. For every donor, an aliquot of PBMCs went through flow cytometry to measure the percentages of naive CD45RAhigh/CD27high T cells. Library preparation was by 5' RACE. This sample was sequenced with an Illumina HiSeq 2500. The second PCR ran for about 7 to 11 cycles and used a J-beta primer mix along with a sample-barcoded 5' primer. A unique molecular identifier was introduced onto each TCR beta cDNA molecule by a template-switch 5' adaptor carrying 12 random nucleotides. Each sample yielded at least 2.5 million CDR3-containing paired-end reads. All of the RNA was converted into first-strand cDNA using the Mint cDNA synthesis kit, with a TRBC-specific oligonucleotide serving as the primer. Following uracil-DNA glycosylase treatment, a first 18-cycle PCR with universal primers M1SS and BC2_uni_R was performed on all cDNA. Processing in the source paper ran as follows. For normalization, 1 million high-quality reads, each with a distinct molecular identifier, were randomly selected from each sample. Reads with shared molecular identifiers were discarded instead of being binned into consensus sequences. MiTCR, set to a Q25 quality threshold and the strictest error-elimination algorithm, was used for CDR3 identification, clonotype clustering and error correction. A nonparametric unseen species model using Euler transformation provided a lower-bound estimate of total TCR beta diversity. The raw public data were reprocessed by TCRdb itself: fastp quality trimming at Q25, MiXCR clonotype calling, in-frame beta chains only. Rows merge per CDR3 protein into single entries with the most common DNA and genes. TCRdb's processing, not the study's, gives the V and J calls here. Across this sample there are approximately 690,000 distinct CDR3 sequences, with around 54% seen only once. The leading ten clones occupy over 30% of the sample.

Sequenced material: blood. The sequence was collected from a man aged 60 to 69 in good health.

The CDR3 here reads CASSPGPHTEAFF. The DNA sequence is TGTGCCAGCAGTCCGGGACCGCACACTGAAGCTTTCTTT. The chain couples TRBV6-5 to TRBJ1-1; the D gene is perhaps TRBD1, from 5 matching bases. There are 13 amino acids in the CDR3, from cysteine to phenylalanine inclusive. Just CDR3 DNA is preserved here, 39 bases in frame from base 1. Per the germline V gene, MNHEY is the CDR1 and SVGAGI is the CDR2. V loses 5 bases of germline sequence and J loses 3 bases, and the interval between the two ends is 10 bases.